This T cell receptor (beta chain) is drawn from a study of T cells in localized non-small cell lung cancer. Notes on the study in general: There was an association of higher blood T cell density with longer overall survival. Turning up in adjacent lung were a median approximately 60 of the top 100 tumor clones. Adjacent uninvolved lung tissue had the highest T cell clonality, exceeding tumor.

Notes on this clone: Its antigen is still unknown.

The ends were cut back, 7 bases at V and 2 bases at J, with 7 bases in the middle. The CDR3 has 11 residues. Germline V gene sequence: CDR1 SQVTM, CDR2 ANQGSEA. Sequencing was performed with immunoSEQ multiplex PCR; in TCRdb, only in-frame clones are kept and a portion is missing. Found here are 75,000 to 80,000 clones, roughly 91% of them singletons; the top ten hold around 20%. Here the sequenced sample was peripheral blood, taken before any cancer treatment. The chain employs TRBV29-1 and TRBJ2-3; no clear D. This TCR was recovered from a woman aged 35-75 years with stage I squamous cell lung carcinoma. The CDR3, as DNA: TGCAGCGGGAAATTCACAGATACGCAGTATTTT. This encodes CSGKFTDTQYF.